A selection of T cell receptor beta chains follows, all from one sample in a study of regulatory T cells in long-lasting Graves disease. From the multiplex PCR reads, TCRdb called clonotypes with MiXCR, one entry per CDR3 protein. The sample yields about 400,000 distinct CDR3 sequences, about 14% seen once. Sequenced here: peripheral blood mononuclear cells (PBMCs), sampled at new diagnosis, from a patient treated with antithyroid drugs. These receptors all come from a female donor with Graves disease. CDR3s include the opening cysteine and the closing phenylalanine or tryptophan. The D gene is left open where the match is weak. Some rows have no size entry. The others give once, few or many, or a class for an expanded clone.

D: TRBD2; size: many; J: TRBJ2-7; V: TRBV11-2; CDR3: CASSRGGLAPYEQYF; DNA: TGTGCCAGCAGTAGAGGGGGACTAGCACCCTACGAGCAGTACTTC
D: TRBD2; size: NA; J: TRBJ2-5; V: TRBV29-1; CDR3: CSSGLAGEHQETQYF; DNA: TGCAGCTCTGGACTAGCGGGAGAGCACCAAGAGACCCAGTACTTC
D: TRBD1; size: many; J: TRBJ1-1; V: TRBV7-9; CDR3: CASSTPRLQGGTEAFF; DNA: TGTGCCAGCAGCACCCCCCGACTACAGGGGGGGACTGAAGCTTTCTTT
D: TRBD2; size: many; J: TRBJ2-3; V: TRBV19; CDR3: CASSLAGTSGRLSTDTQYF; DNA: TGTGCCAGTAGTCTAGCCGGGACTAGCGGGAGGCTAAGCACAGATACGCAGTATTTT
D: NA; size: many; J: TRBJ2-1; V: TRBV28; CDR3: CASDSSWSEQFF; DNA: TGTGCCAGCGATTCTAGCTGGAGTGAGCAGTTCTTC
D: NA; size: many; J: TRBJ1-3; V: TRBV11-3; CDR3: CASSLDSAGAGNTIYF; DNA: TGTGCCAGCAGCTTAGATTCTGCGGGAGCTGGAAACACCATATATTTT
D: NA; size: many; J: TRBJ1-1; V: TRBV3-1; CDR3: CASSQRLGSRTEAFF; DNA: TGTGCCAGCAGCCAACGGTTAGGGTCCAGGACTGAAGCTTTCTTT
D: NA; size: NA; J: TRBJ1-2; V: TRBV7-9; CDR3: CASSLETGGVSYTF; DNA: TGTGCCAGCAGCTTAGAAACCGGTGGCGTTAGCTACACCTTC
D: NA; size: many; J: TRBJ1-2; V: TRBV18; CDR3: CASSLEASYGYTF; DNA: TGTGCCAGCTCACTCGAGGCCTCCTATGGCTACACCTTC
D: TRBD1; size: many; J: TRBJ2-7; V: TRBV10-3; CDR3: CAISDDREQQYF; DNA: TGTGCCATCAGTGACGACAGGGAGCAGCAGTACTTC
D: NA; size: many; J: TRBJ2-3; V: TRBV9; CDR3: CASSVDRLEDTQYF; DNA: TGTGCCAGCAGCGTAGACCGGCTAGAAGATACGCAGTATTTT
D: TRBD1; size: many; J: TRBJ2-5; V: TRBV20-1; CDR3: CSAFPGQGYGTQYF; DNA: TGCAGTGCGTTCCCGGGACAGGGGTACGGGACCCAGTACTTC
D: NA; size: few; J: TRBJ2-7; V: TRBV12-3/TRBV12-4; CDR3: CASSLSRGKNYEQYF; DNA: TGTGCCAGCAGTTTAAGTAGGGGAAAGAACTACGAGCAGTACTTC
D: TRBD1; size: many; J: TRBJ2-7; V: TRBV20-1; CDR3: CSATNRTGGDLDEQYF; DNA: TGCAGTGCTACCAACCGGACAGGGGGCGACTTGGACGAGCAGTACTTC
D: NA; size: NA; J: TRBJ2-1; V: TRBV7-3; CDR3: CASSPSPTGNDEQFF; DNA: TGTGCCAGCAGCCCTAGTCCGACGGGAAACGATGAGCAGTTCTTC
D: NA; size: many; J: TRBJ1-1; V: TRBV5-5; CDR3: CASSSGTARPNTEAFF; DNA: TGTGCCAGCAGCTCGGGGACCGCCAGGCCGAACACTGAAGCTTTCTTT
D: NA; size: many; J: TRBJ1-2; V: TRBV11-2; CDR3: CASSPGGGGYGYTF; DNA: TGTGCCAGCAGCCCCGGCGGGGGGGGCTATGGCTACACCTTC
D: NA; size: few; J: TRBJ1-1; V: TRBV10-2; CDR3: CASSGLEMNTEAFF; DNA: TGCGCCAGCAGTGGTTTAGAAATGAACACTGAAGCTTTCTTT
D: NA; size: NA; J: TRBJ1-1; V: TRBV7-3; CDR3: CASPPRMANTEAFF; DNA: TGTGCCAGCCCTCCCCGGATGGCGAACACTGAAGCTTTCTTT
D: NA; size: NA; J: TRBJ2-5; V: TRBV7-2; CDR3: CASSLSPFVSGGLETQYF; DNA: TGTGCCAGCAGCCTAAGCCCGTTTGTGTCAGGAGGGTTAGAGACCCAGTACTTC
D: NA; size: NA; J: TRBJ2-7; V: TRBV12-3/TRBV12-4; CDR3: CASSRTGREQYF; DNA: TGTGCCAGCAGTCGCACAGGGAGAGAGCAGTACTTC
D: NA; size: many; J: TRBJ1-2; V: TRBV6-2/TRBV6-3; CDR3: CASSYGTFVGGKKGYTF; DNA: TGTGCCAGCAGTTACGGAACCTTCGTGGGGGGAAAGAAAGGCTACACCTTC
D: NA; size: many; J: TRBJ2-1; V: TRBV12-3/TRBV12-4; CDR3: CASSLNSGDPYNEQFF; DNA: TGTGCCAGCAGTCTTAATAGCGGAGATCCTTACAATGAGCAGTTCTTC
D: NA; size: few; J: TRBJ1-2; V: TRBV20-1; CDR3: CSARTGAANYGYTF; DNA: TGCAGTGCTAGGACGGGGGCGGCTAACTATGGCTACACCTTC
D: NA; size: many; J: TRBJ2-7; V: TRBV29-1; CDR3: CSVRRDGTVSEQYF; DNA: TGCAGCGTAAGGCGGGACGGGACGGTTTCAGAGCAGTACTTC
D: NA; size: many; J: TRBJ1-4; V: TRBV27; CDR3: CASSLSSGGHEKLFF; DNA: TGTGCCAGCAGTTTGAGCTCCGGAGGTCATGAAAAACTGTTTTTT